One and the same sample provided the 18 T cell receptor beta chains below, sequenced in a study of blood T cell repertoires in COVID-19. The protocol was immunoSEQ multiplex PCR, while the TCRdb copy is restricted to in-frame clones and leaves out a portion. Among 81,000 or so clones listed, 75% to 90% were seen once. Sequenced: peripheral blood. Receptors were obtained from a man between 65 and 85 years old with active or convalescent COVID-19.

This clone was found a few times. V and J are TRBV10-3 and TRBJ1-2, with D unclear. With 5 bases removed from V and 8 bases from J, the gap between germline ends came to 12 bases. The CDR3 is 12 residues long. The germline V gene has CDR1 ENHRY and CDR2 SYGVKD. CDR3 sequence: CAISYDGGGYTF. Written as DNA, the CDR3 is TGTGCCATCAGTTATGATGGAGGGGGCTACACCTTC.

The gene calls are TRBV30 and TRBJ1-2, with D possibly TRBD1 on 6 matching bases. In germline, CDR1 is GTSNPN, CDR2 SVGIG (reference sequence). CDR3 length: 12 amino acids. V was shortened by 5 bases and J by 8 bases, with 15 bases between the two germline ends. Written as DNA, the CDR3 is TGTGCCTGGTCCCGGGACAACGGCGGCTACACCTTC. Its translation is CAWSRDNGGYTF.

The V gene is TRBV4-3, the J gene TRBJ2-3; 8 bases match TRBD2. There are 17 residues in the CDR3. CDR1 and CDR2 from the germline V gene are LGHNA and YSLEER. J was trimmed by 4 bases and V by 1 base; bases with no gene match: 10. The chain's CDR3 is CASSQALGAGAADTQYF. The CDR3 DNA sequence: TGCGCCAGCAGCCAAGCATTGGGAGCGGGAGCCGCAGATACGCAGTATTTT.

The V gene is TRBV7-2, the J gene TRBJ2-7, with 7 bases lining up with TRBD1. The junction had 2 bases not matched to a gene; V was cut back by 5 bases and J by 4 bases. Germline V gene data show CDR1 as SGHTA and CDR2 as FQGNSA. The CDR3 runs 12 residues. The CDR3 loop is CASSPRGYEQYF. Written as DNA, the CDR3 is TGTGCCAGCAGCCCCAGGGGGTACGAGCAGTACTTC.

The CDR3 sequence is CASSYSGQGAGELFF. The CDR3 DNA is TGTGCCAGCAGTTACTCGGGACAGGGAGCCGGGGAGCTGTTTTTT. J is TRBJ2-2 and V is TRBV6-2 or TRBV6-3, with 9 bases identical to TRBD1. There are 15 residues in the CDR3. Germline assignment: CDR1 MNHEY and CDR2 SVGEGT. J lost 6 bases, V lost 0 bases, and 2 bases had no gene match.

The CDR3 here is CASSLGTGGNTIYF. The CDR3 nucleotides read TGTGCCAGCAGCCTGGGGACAGGGGGAAACACCATATATTTT. The chain couples TRBV3-1 (or the pseudogene TRBV3-2) to TRBJ1-3, with 9 bases lining up with TRBD1. The junction had 2 bases not matched to a gene; V was cut back by 4 bases and J by 4 bases. The CDR3 consists of 14 residues. The germline V gene encodes CDR1 LGHDT and CDR2 YNNKEL (reference sequence).

This chain connects TRBV5-1 to TRBJ2-5; D gene ambiguous. Per germline, CDR1 SGHRS and CDR2 YFSETQ. Trimming shortened V by 0 bases and J by 3 bases, and 15 bases separated the two germline ends. The CDR3 runs 16 residues. The CDR3 here is CASSLATSTQEETQYF. CDR3 bases: TGCGCCAGCAGCTTGGCTACCTCCACGCAAGAAGAGACCCAGTACTTC.

The V gene is TRBV24-1, the J gene TRBJ2-7; TRBD1 aligns across 7 bases. Germline trimming cut 1 base from V and 4 bases from J; bases unmatched to any gene: 0. This CDR3 is 13 amino acids long. Germline assignment: CDR1 KGHDR and CDR2 SFDVKD. For the CDR3, the DNA is TGTGCCACCAGTGATTTCAGGGGGTACGAGCAGTACTTC. As protein: CATSDFRGYEQYF.

The chain is built from TRBV2 and TRBJ2-7; 8 nucleotides line up with TRBD1. Germline-derived CDR1 and CDR2 are SNHLY and FYNNEI. The CDR3 loop spans 14 amino acids. The ends lost 6 bases at V and 3 bases at J; junction bases unmatched: 7. The CDR3 coding sequence is TGTGCCAGCAGCGAGGGGACAGGATACTACGAGCAGTACTTC. Residues: CASSEGTGYYEQYF.

V gene TRBV30 combines with J gene TRBJ2-2, with TRBD2 matching over 11 bases. V gave up 4 bases and J gave up 6 bases; unmatched junction bases: 4. CDR1 and CDR2 from the germline V gene are GTSNPN and SVGIG (reference sequence). The length of the CDR3 is 14 residues. The CDR3 coding sequence is TGTGCCTGGAAGGTAGCGGGGGGGCCCGGGGAGCTGTTTTTT. Its protein is CAWKVAGGPGELFF.

This clone was counted a few times. The genes are TRBV2 and TRBJ2-7; 7 bases are shared with TRBD2. The length of the CDR3 is 14 residues. V trimming: 2 bases; J trimming: 2 bases; junction bases outside the gene matches: 3. CDR1 and CDR2 from the germline V gene are SNHLY and FYNNEI. Here the CDR3 reads CASSEQGGPYEQYF. CDR3 coding DNA: TGTGCCAGCAGTGAACAGGGAGGGCCCTACGAGCAGTACTTC.

The chain links TRBV12-3 or TRBV12-4 to TRBJ1-5, with 9 nucleotides matching TRBD1. The ends lost 5 bases at V and 7 bases at J; junction bases unmatched: 3. There are 13 residues in the CDR3. This CDR3 reads CASSTGGDQPQHF. CDR3 DNA sequence: TGTGCCAGCAGTACAGGGGGCGACCAGCCCCAGCATTTT.

The J gene is TRBJ2-1, the V gene TRBV15, with 7 bases aligning to TRBD1. J was trimmed by 2 bases and V by 4 bases; bases with no gene match: 5. The CDR3 is 15 amino acids. The germline V gene encodes CDR1 LNHNV and CDR2 YYDKDF (reference sequence). The CDR3 spells CATSTDRAPYNEQFF. The CDR3 region has the DNA TGTGCCACCAGCACTGACAGGGCCCCCTACAATGAGCAGTTCTTC.

Only a few counts were recorded for this clone. V is TRBV18 and J is TRBJ2-7; 15 positions agree with TRBD2. Germline CDR1 KGHSH, CDR2 LQKENI. The J segment lost 5 bases and the V segment lost 3 bases, leaving 2 bases of the junction unmatched. There are 15 residues in the CDR3. For the CDR3, the DNA is TGTGCCAGCTCACCGGGACTAGCGGGGGGCAACGAGCAGTACTTC. This codes for CASSPGLAGGNEQYF.

The chain couples TRBV19 to TRBJ2-1; TRBD2 matches at 14 bases. Germline CDR1 is LNHDA and CDR2 is SQIVND (reference sequence). Trimming at V came to 3 bases and at J to 0 bases, leaving 7 bases not matched to a gene. CDR3 length equals 19 residues. The CDR3 here is CASSIRTSGGTRSYNEQFF. The CDR3 coding sequence is TGTGCCAGTAGTATTCGGACTAGCGGGGGGACCCGCTCCTACAATGAGCAGTTCTTC. Full variable domain (outside the CDR3, taken from reference TRBV19 and TRBJ2-1): DGGITQSPKYLFRKEGQNVTLSCEQNLNHDAMYWYRQDPGQGLRLIYYSQIVNDFQKGDIAEGYSVSREKKESFPLTVTSAQKNPTAFYLCASSIRTSGGTRSYNEQFFGPGTRLTVL.

The chain has TRBV13 and TRBJ2-7; D not certain. Trimming removed 1 base from V and 7 bases from J, with 11 bases in between. The CDR3 has 13 residues. Per the germline V gene, CDR1 is PRHDT and CDR2 is FYEKMQ (reference sequence). The CDR3 protein is CASSLAASWEQYF. The CDR3 DNA reads as TGTGCCAGCAGCTTAGCCGCGTCTTGGGAGCAGTACTTC.

The J gene is TRBJ2-7, the V gene TRBV9, with TRBD2 matching over 11 bases. The ends lost 0 bases at V and 4 bases at J; junction bases unmatched: 3. The germline V gene encodes CDR1 SGDLS and CDR2 YYNGEE. This CDR3 contains 15 residues. The CDR3 nucleotides read TGTGCCAGCAGCGTAGGCCTAGCGGGGGGTTACGAGCAGTACTTC. Its translation is CASSVGLAGGYEQYF.

The V and J genes are TRBV10-3 and TRBJ1-5; 10 nucleotides agree with TRBD1. V shed 0 bases and J 7 bases; nucleotides not matched to a gene: 9. The CDR3 contains 17 residues. From germline, CDR1 is ENHRY and CDR2 SYGVKD. The CDR3: CAISESWDRGSEQPQHF. In DNA form, the CDR3 reads TGTGCCATCAGTGAGTCGTGGGACAGGGGATCGGAACAGCCCCAGCATTTT.